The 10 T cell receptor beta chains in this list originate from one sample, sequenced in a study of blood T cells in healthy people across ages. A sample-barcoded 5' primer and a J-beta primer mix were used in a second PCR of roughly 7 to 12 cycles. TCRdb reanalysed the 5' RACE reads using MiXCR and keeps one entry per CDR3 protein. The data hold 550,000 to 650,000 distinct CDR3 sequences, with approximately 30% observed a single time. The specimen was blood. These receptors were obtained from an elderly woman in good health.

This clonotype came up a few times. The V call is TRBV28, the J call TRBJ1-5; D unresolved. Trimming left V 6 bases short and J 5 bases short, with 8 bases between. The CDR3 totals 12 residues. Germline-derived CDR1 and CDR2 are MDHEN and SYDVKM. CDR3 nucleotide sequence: TGTGCCAGCAGCTTTCCTTATCAGCCCCAGCATTTT. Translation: CASSFPYQPQHF.

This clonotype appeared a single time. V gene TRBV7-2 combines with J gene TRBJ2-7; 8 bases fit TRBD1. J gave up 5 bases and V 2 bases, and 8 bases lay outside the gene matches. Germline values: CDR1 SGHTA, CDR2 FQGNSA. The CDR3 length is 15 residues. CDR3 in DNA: TGTGCCAGCAGCTTACTAGGACAGGGATACGACGAGCAGTACTTC. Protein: CASSLLGQGYDEQYF.

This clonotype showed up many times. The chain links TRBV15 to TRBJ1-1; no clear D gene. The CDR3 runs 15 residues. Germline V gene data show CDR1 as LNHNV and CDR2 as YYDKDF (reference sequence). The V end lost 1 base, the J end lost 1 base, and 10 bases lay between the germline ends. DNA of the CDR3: TGTGCCACCAGCAGAGCCCGGGAACGGAACACTGAAGCTTTCTTT. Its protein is CATSRARERNTEAFF.

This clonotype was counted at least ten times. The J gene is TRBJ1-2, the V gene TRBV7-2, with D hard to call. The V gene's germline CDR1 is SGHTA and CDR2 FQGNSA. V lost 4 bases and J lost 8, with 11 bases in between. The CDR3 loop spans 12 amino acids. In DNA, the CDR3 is TGTGCCAGCAGCTCCCCTCCGGGGGGCTACACCTTC. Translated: CASSSPPGGYTF.

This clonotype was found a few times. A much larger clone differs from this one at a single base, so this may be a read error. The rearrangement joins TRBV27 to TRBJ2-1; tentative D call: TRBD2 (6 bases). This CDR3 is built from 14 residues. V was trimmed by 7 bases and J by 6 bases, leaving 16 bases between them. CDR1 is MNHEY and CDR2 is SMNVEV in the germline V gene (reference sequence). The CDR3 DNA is TGTGCCAGCACCCCGCAGGGAGGAGGCAATGAGCAGTTCTTC. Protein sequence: CASTPQGGGNEQFF.

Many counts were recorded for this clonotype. CDR3 nucleotide sequence: TGTGCCAGCAGTTACTCGACCCTCGCGGGGGAGACCCAGTACTTC. Its translation is CASSYSTLAGETQYF. The chain links TRBV6-2 or TRBV6-3 to TRBJ2-5, with D possibly TRBD2 on 6 matching bases. Per germline, CDR1 MNHEY and CDR2 SVGEGT. CDR3 length: 15 residues. The V end lost 0 bases, the J end lost 5 bases, and 13 bases lay between the germline ends.

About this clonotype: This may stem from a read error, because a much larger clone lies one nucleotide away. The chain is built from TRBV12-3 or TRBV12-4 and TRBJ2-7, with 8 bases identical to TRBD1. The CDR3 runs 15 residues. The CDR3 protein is CAGSFRTGITYEQYF. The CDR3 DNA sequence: TGTGCCGGCAGTTTCCGGACAGGGATAACCTACGAGCAGTACTTC.

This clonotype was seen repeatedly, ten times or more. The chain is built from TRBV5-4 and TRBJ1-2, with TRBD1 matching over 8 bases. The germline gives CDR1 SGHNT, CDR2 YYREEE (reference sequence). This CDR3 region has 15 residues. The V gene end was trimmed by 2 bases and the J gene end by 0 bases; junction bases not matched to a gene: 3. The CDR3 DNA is TGTGCCAGCAGCTTCCGGGACAGGCCTAACTATGGCTACACCTTC. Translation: CASSFRDRPNYGYTF.

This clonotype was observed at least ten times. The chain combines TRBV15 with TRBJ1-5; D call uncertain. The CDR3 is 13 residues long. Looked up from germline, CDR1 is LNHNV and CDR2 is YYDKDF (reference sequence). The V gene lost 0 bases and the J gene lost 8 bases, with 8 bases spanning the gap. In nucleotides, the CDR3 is TGTGCCACCAGCAGAGATCGACTAAAGCCCCAGCATTTT. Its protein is CATSRDRLKPQHF.

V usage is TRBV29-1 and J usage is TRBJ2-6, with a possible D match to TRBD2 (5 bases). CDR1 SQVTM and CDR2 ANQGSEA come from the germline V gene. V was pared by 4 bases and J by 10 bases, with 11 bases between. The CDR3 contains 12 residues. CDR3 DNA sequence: TGCAGCGTTGTTGACGGGATTAACGTCCTGACTTTC. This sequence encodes CSVVDGINVLTF.